One sample yielded the 7 T cell receptor beta chains listed below, sequenced in a study of cytomegalovirus exposure and HLA in healthy donors. PCR used 60 Vbeta primers and 13 Jbeta primers. TCRdb keeps only in-frame clones here, not all; method: immunoSEQ multiplex PCR. The sample lists 65,000 to 100,000 clones, 60% to 80% seen once, with 6% in the top ten. The sequenced material came from PBMCs. The receptors here all came from a female donor in good health and CMV-seronegative.

This clone is a singleton in its sample. The J gene is TRBJ1-2, the V gene TRBV28, with 8 bases aligning to TRBD1. CDR1 and CDR2 from the germline V gene are MDHEN and SYDVKM. The CDR3 totals 16 residues. V trimming: 6 bases; J trimming: 1 base; junction bases outside the gene matches: 10. Written as DNA, the CDR3 is TGTGCCAGCAGCCCGAGCTTGGGACAGGATAACTATGGCTACACCTTC. Translated, it gives CASSPSLGQDNYGYTF.

The J gene is TRBJ2-7, the V gene TRBV10-3, with D possibly being TRBD2 (5 bases). V was clipped by 7 bases and J by 3 bases, with 13 bases between them. CDR3 length: 13 residues. CDR1 and CDR2 from the germline V gene are ENHRY and SYGVKD. CDR3 sequence: CAIKAGYGYEQYF. Written as DNA, the CDR3 is TGTGCCATCAAGGCGGGCTACGGCTACGAGCAGTACTTC.

The gene calls are TRBV15 and TRBJ2-3; 8 nucleotides match TRBD1. The CDR3 covers 16 residues. Germline V gives CDR1 LNHNV, CDR2 YYDKDF (reference sequence). The ends lost 5 bases at V and 4 bases at J; junction bases unmatched: 11. The CDR3 DNA is TGTGCCACCAGCCGAAGGACAGGGACGGGTGCAGATACGCAGTATTTT. Protein sequence: CATSRRTGTGADTQYF.

This chain connects TRBV2 to TRBJ1-1, with a weak D call TRBD1 (5 bases). The germline V gene has CDR1 SNHLY and CDR2 FYNNEI. The V gene lost 1 base and the J gene lost 5 bases, with 8 bases spanning the gap. The CDR3 consists of 13 residues. CDR3 nucleotide sequence: TGTGCCAGCAGTGAAGTCGGGGGAACTGAAGCTTTCTTT. Its translation: CASSEVGGTEAFF.

The chain recombines TRBV7-2 with TRBJ2-4; TRBD2 agrees at 7 bases. The J segment lost 0 bases and the V segment lost 1 base, leaving 9 bases of the junction unmatched. CDR3 length: 18 residues. Germline V gives CDR1 SGHTA, CDR2 FQGNSA. The CDR3 is CASSLGGRERLAKNIQYF. CDR3 coding DNA: TGTGCCAGCAGCTTAGGAGGGCGGGAGAGATTAGCCAAAAACATTCAGTACTTC.

The chain joins TRBV7-8 to TRBJ2-3; TRBD2 matches 8 bases. The CDR3 is 12 amino acids. Trimming at V came to 4 bases and at J to 9 bases, leaving 3 bases not matched to a gene. CDR1 SGHVS and CDR2 FQNEAQ come from the germline V gene. The CDR3 spells CASSSSGSTQYF. CDR3 DNA sequence: TGTGCCAGCAGCTCAAGCGGGAGCACGCAGTATTTT.

CDR3: CASSDGQGNYGYTF. The CDR3 nucleotides read TGTGCCAGCAGTGATGGACAGGGAAACTATGGCTACACCTTC. The chain carries TRBV6-1 and TRBJ1-2; the match to TRBD1 covers 8 bases. This CDR3 is 14 amino acids long. V gave up 3 bases and J gave up 2 bases; unmatched junction bases: 2. Germline lookup yields CDR1 MNHNS and CDR2 SASEGT.